A single sample gave rise to the 25 T cell receptor beta chains below, sequenced in a study of T cell changes during pregnancy in multiple sclerosis. Data came from immunoSEQ multiplex PCR; TCRdb stores just in-frame clones and leaves some out. This table holds tens of thousands of clones, 85% to 95% found once. The specimen comprised CD4+ T cells from peripheral blood mononuclear cells, sampled in the third trimester of pregnancy. Receptors were obtained from a female donor with multiple sclerosis, enrolled in a pregnancy study.

V is TRBV7-9 and J is TRBJ1-1; TRBD1 agrees at 7 bases. The V gene's germline CDR1 is SEHNR and CDR2 FQNEAQ (reference sequence). The CDR3 has 13 residues. The ends lost 2 bases at V and 7 bases at J; junction bases unmatched: 4. CDR3 region: CASSLKQGNEAFF. The DNA for the CDR3 is TGTGCCAGCAGCTTAAAACAGGGGAATGAAGCTTTCTTT.

The gene calls are TRBV5-4 and TRBJ2-5, with D maybe TRBD2 (5 bases). The germline V gene has CDR1 SGHNT and CDR2 YYREEE (reference sequence). V was pared by 1 base and J by 1 base, with 14 bases between. CDR3 length: 16 amino acids. The CDR3 sequence is CASSLRARRSQETQYF. Written as DNA, the CDR3 is TGTGCCAGCAGCTTGAGAGCCAGGAGGAGCCAAGAGACCCAGTACTTC.

This chain connects TRBV6-4 to TRBJ1-1; no firm D call. The CDR3 sequence is 13 residues long. The V end lost 6 bases, the J end lost 7 bases, and 15 bases lay between the germline ends. Germline-derived CDR1 and CDR2 are MRHNA and SNTAGT. CDR3 bases: TGTGCCAGCAGCGCGGACCTACTAGGTGAAGCTTTCTTT. It encodes CASSADLLGEAFF.

This clone was observed a handful of times. The chain carries TRBV5-6 and TRBJ1-6; 10 nucleotides align to TRBD1. The V gene's germline CDR1 is SGHDT and CDR2 YYEEEE. This CDR3 comprises 14 residues. Trimming took 5 bases from V and 14 from J; bases not matched to a gene: 10. CDR3 amino acids: CASSPGTGASSLHF. The CDR3 DNA reads as TGTGCCAGCAGTCCCGGGACAGGGGCGTCGTCCCTCCACTTT.

In this sample, this clone turned up a few times. The gene calls are TRBV5-1 and TRBJ1-1; D possibly corresponds to TRBD1 (6 bases). V was shortened by 4 bases and J by 0 bases, with 13 bases between the two germline ends. Looked up from germline, CDR1 is SGHRS and CDR2 is YFSETQ. This CDR3 region has 15 residues. CDR3 bases: TGCGCCAGCAGCCCGGGGGGCCACATGAACACTGAAGCTTTCTTT. It codes for CASSPGGHMNTEAFF.

J is TRBJ2-3 and V is TRBV11-2; 9 bases align to TRBD2. Looked up from germline, CDR1 is SGHAT and CDR2 is FQNNGV. The CDR3 is 17 residues long. V was pared by 5 bases and J by 5 bases, with 14 bases of the junction left unmatched. The CDR3 nucleotides are TGTGCCAGCAGCCCTCAGGGTCTGCGGGGGGGCGGAGATACGCAGTATTTT. Translation: CASSPQGLRGGGDTQYF.

This chain joins TRBV6-1 and TRBJ2-2; 7 positions agree with TRBD2. The CDR3 spans 15 residues. The V segment lost 8 bases and the J segment 1 base; nucleotides outside the gene matches: 7. Germline V gene data show CDR1 as MNHNS and CDR2 as SASEGT. The CDR3 reads CASGRTGGNTGELFF. The CDR3, as DNA: TGTGCCAGCGGCAGGACGGGAGGGAACACCGGGGAGCTGTTTTTT.

The V and J genes are TRBV9 and TRBJ1-1, with D unclear. CDR1 is SGDLS, CDR2 YYNGEE, per germline. Trimming shortened V by 0 bases and J by 0 bases, and 6 bases separated the two germline ends. The length of the CDR3 is 14 residues. The CDR3, as DNA: TGTGCCAGCAGCGTAGCTGGGCTGAACACTGAAGCTTTCTTT. This sequence encodes CASSVAGLNTEAFF.

V gene TRBV4-3 combines with J gene TRBJ1-2, with 7 positions matching TRBD1. In germline, CDR1 is LGHNA, CDR2 YSLEER. V lost 0 bases to trimming and J lost 8 bases; unmatched junction nucleotides: 9. The CDR3 totals 15 residues. The CDR3: CASSQEATGPGGYTF. CDR3 sequence (DNA): TGCGCCAGCAGCCAAGAGGCGACAGGGCCCGGGGGCTACACCTTC.

The V and J genes are TRBV9 and TRBJ2-1, with TRBD2 matching 9 bases. Trimming removed 4 bases from V and 2 bases from J; junction bases left unmatched: 7. Germline lookup yields CDR1 SGDLS and CDR2 YYNGEE. The CDR3 loop spans 16 amino acids. The CDR3 spells CASSSLAGGPYNEQFF. The CDR3 bases are TGTGCCAGCAGCTCTTTGGCGGGGGGGCCCTACAATGAGCAGTTCTTC.

CDR3 in DNA: TGTGCCAGCAGCCTAAGACAGGTTTCCTACGAGCAGTACTTC. Encoded protein: CASSLRQVSYEQYF. The V and J genes are TRBV27 and TRBJ2-7; tentative D call: TRBD1 (6 bases). The germline V gene encodes CDR1 MNHEY and CDR2 SMNVEV (reference sequence). The CDR3 loop spans 14 amino acids. V dropped 6 bases and J dropped 1 base, with 13 bases sitting between them.

V usage is TRBV7-2 and J usage is TRBJ2-1; TRBD1 matches at 9 bases. Germline V gene data show CDR1 as SGHTA and CDR2 as FQGNSA. The CDR3 covers 17 residues. J was trimmed by 1 base and V by 5 bases; bases with no gene match: 9. This CDR3 is CASSKQGAGASYNEQFF. Here the CDR3 DNA reads TGTGCCAGCAGCAAACAGGGGGCGGGGGCTTCCTACAATGAGCAGTTCTTC.

V gene TRBV4-2 combines with J gene TRBJ2-1; 10 nucleotides line up with TRBD2. The CDR3 contains 16 residues. V gave up 1 base and J gave up 4 bases; unmatched junction bases: 4. Per germline, CDR1 LGHNA and CDR2 YNFKEQ. For the CDR3, the DNA is TGTGCCAGCAGCCAAGGCTCAGCGGGGGGGTACAATGAGCAGTTCTTC. This codes for CASSQGSAGGYNEQFF.

This clone was picked up one time. The rearrangement uses TRBV6-1 and TRBJ2-7; 9 nucleotides line up with TRBD1. CDR1 is MNHNS and CDR2 is SASEGT in the germline V gene. V shed 7 bases and J 0 bases; nucleotides not matched to a gene: 7. This CDR3 comprises 15 residues. In DNA form, the CDR3 reads TGTGCCAGCATCCGGGACAGGGAGGTCTCCTACGAGCAGTACTTC. This sequence encodes CASIRDREVSYEQYF.

V and J are TRBV15 and TRBJ2-3; D is perhaps TRBD1 (5 bases). Trimming cost V 6 bases and J 2 bases, with 9 bases left between them. This CDR3 contains 13 residues. Germline values: CDR1 LNHNV, CDR2 YYDKDF (reference sequence). CDR3 in DNA: TGTGCCACCAGTGCAGGGTACACAGATACGCAGTATTTT. Its protein is CATSAGYTDTQYF.

This chain links TRBV18 with TRBJ2-5; a weak D match, TRBD1 (5 bases). The ends were cut back, 7 bases at V and 5 bases at J, with 17 bases in the middle. The CDR3 spans 14 residues. Germline V lookup: CDR1 KGHSH, CDR2 LQKENI. This CDR3 reads CASYSSQAGETQYF. CDR3 bases: TGTGCCAGCTATTCCTCCCAGGCAGGGGAGACCCAGTACTTC.

The chain's CDR3 is CASSLAGAFTDTQYF. CDR3 DNA: TGTGCCAGCAGCTTAGCAGGGGCCTTCACAGATACGCAGTATTTT. V usage is TRBV7-2 and J usage is TRBJ2-3; tentatively, D is TRBD1 (5 bases). V lost 0 bases and J lost 2, with 9 bases in between. CDR3 length equals 15 residues. Germline V gene lookup returns CDR1 SGHTA and CDR2 FQGNSA.

The chain recombines TRBV19 with TRBJ2-7; 9 positions agree with TRBD2. The V gene end was trimmed by 3 bases and the J gene end by 1 base; junction bases not matched to a gene: 13. Germline CDR1 LNHDA, CDR2 SQIVND (reference sequence). The CDR3 totals 18 residues. CDR3: CASSMSGTSLSPSYEQYF. The CDR3 nucleotides are TGTGCCAGTAGTATGTCTGGGACTAGCCTCAGTCCTTCCTACGAGCAGTACTTC. Supplemented by reference TRBV19 and TRBJ2-7, the full variable domain reads DGGITQSPKYLFRKEGQNVTLSCEQNLNHDAMYWYRQDPGQGLRLIYYSQIVNDFQKGDIAEGYSVSREKKESFPLTVTSAQKNPTAFYLCASSMSGTSLSPSYEQYFGPGTRLTVT.

The rearrangement uses TRBV6-5 and TRBJ2-5; 10 nucleotides agree with TRBD2. The V and J ends lost 2 bases and 4 bases, in that order; junction bases with no gene match: 4. The germline gives CDR1 MNHEY, CDR2 SVGAGI. The CDR3 is made up of 15 amino acids. This chain's CDR3 is CASSYLKREGETQYF. DNA of the CDR3: TGTGCCAGCAGTTACCTGAAGCGGGAGGGAGAGACCCAGTACTTC.

The rearrangement joins TRBV29-1 to TRBJ2-3; D unclear. There are 14 residues in the CDR3. CDR1 and CDR2 from the germline V gene are SQVTM and ANQGSEA. The V end lost 2 bases, the J end lost 0 bases, and 9 bases lay between the germline ends. The CDR3 nucleotides read TGCAGCGTTGAATGGAGACTTAGCACAGATACGCAGTATTTT. Its protein is CSVEWRLSTDTQYF.

The chain has TRBV18 and TRBJ1-1; TRBD1 matches at 10 bases. The germline V gene has CDR1 KGHSH and CDR2 LQKENI. Trimming cost V 2 bases and J 1 base; bases outside gene matches: 7. This CDR3 contains 17 residues. The CDR3 loop reads CASSPKGTGVGNTEAFF. CDR3 coding DNA: TGTGCCAGCTCACCAAAGGGGACAGGGGTCGGGAACACTGAAGCTTTCTTT.

This clone was observed a single time. The J gene is TRBJ2-5, the V gene TRBV14; 9 nucleotides agree with TRBD2. CDR1 and CDR2 (germline): SGHDN, FVKESK. This CDR3 spans 17 amino acids. V lost 5 bases, J lost 4 bases, and 14 bases stayed unmatched. Written as DNA, the CDR3 is TGTGCCAGCAGCGTGTGGATTAGCGGGGGCCGGGGAGAGACCCAGTACTTC. It encodes CASSVWISGGRGETQYF.

The genes are TRBV27 and TRBJ1-3; 7 positions agree with TRBD1. The CDR3 spans 14 residues. V dropped 2 bases and J dropped 9; count of bases not matched to a gene: 7. Germline V CDR1 and CDR2: MNHEY, SMNVEV (reference sequence). CDR3 DNA sequence: TGTGCCAGCAGTTTACGTCAGGGGGGAGGCACCATATATTTT. It yields the protein CASSLRQGGGTIYF.

This clone showed up just once. The CDR3 nucleotides read TGTGCCAGCAGCTCAAAAAAGACAGCAGTCTCCTCCTACAATGAGCAGTTCTTC. Amino acid sequence: CASSSKKTAVSSYNEQFF. The chain uses TRBV7-2 and TRBJ2-1; a possible D gene is TRBD1 (5 bases). Trimming pared 4 bases from V and 0 bases from J, leaving 19 bases between. Per the germline V gene, CDR1 is SGHTA and CDR2 is FQGNSA. The CDR3 is 18 residues long.

The V and J genes are TRBV4-3 and TRBJ2-7; a weak D match, TRBD2 (6 bases). The CDR3 is 15 amino acids. V was shortened by 1 base and J by 4 bases, with 14 bases between the two germline ends. Germline V gene lookup returns CDR1 LGHNA and CDR2 YSLEER. For the CDR3, the DNA is TGCGCCAGCAGCCAAGCTCGGGGGAGGTGGTACGAGCAGTACTTC. Its translation is CASSQARGRWYEQYF.